This T cell receptor beta chain comes out of a study of T cells after yellow fever vaccination (dated by TCRdb to between 2019 and 2020). For the wider study: The SMART-Seq v4 Ultra Low Input RNA kit was used to prepare libraries from fractions with low cell numbers. Blood was collected at multiple timepoints before and after primary and secondary immunization, and bulk PBMC replicates and cell subsets were isolated. To follow T-cell clones before and after both primary and booster YFV17D yellow fever vaccination, bulk TCR alpha and beta repertoires underwent longitudinal sequencing. The cohort comprised two healthy male donors, one aged 18 to 30 and one aged 30 to 39 years. Study-level results and caveats: Computational filtering was required because FACS-sorted repertoires could contain abundant contaminating clonotypes from the bulk population. After the booster, most clones that had expanded after primary vaccination were detected again (nearly 97% of CD4 and roughly nine tenths of CD8), suggesting broad maintenance of memory. Only two donors were included in the study, so the extent to which the findings can be generalized is limited. A small share of clonotypes occurred in both CD4 and CD8 compartments, likely arising from convergent recombination. The secondary T-cell response was weaker than the primary response but faster, peaking on day 5 instead of day 15.

From the cysteine through the phenylalanine, the CDR3 covers 16 amino acids. The sequence is cut down to CDR3 DNA, 48 bases in frame from base 1. According to the germline V gene (reference sequence), CDR1 reads SEHNR and CDR2 reads FQNEAQ. This sample was sequenced with an Illumina NovaSeq 6000. TCR cDNA was made using 5'RACE template switching, a step that added a universal primer site and unique molecular identifiers. Priming of cDNA synthesis was performed from both the TCR alpha and TCR beta constant segments. Libraries were amplified in two PCR steps, with sample barcodes and sequencing adapters added in the second step. Sequencing of the libraries was done on either Illumina HiSeq 2500 (2x100 bp) or NovaSeq (2x150 bp). As for the authors' bioinformatics: MIGEC was used to demultiplex reads and collapse the reads into UMI consensus sequences, and MiXCR was used for V(D)J alignment. Using edgeR on replicate PBMC samples, clonotypes were called vaccine-responding if FDR was below 0.01 and the log2 fold change was above 5 up to day 15. CD4 or CD8 identity was assigned to each bulk clonotype according to whether the clonotype was present at higher abundance in the sequenced CD4 repertoire or the sequenced CD8 repertoire. TCRdb's own reprocessing of the public reads used fastp at Q25 and MiXCR and kept productive beta chains. Identical CDR3 protein sequences are pooled into one entry, listed with their most common genes and DNA. TCRdb, not the original authors, processed these V and J calls. The sample yields 130,000 or so distinct CDR3 sequences; 12% to 15% were counted once. The ten largest clones take up roughly 45% of the sample.

The label giving this sample's treatment or condition can be read as: live attenuated yellow fever vaccine strain. PBMCs were isolated from peripheral blood using a standard Ficoll-Paque protocol. Dynabeads CD4 and CD8 positive selection kits were used to isolate CD4 and CD8 T-cell fractions. TriZol was used to extract RNA from bulk PBMCs, from CD4 and CD8 fractions, and from dextramer-positive and dextramer-negative fractions. This clonotype came up a few times. This clone's antigen is unknown. At one end, the junction sequence differs from germline, possibly due to a read error. This TCR was recovered from a young man who received the YFV17D yellow fever vaccine. In this chain, TRBV7-9 is recombined with TRBJ2-7; the D region possibly corresponds to TRBD2 (7 bases align). Sequenced here: CD8+ T cells sorted from PBMCs, sampled 5 days after the yellow fever booster vaccination. CDR3 protein: CASSSLAGRGAYEQNF. The nucleotide sequence reads TGTGCCAGCAGCTCCTTAGCCGGACGGGGGGCCTACGAGCAGAACTTC. With the portions outside the CDR3 filled from the reference TRBV7-9 and TRBJ2-7 genes, the complete variable region becomes DTGVSQNPRHKITKRGQNVTFRCDPISEHNRLYWYRQTLGQGPEFLTYFQNEAQLEKSRLLSDRFSAERPKGSFSTLEIQRTEQGDSAMYLCASSSLAGRGAYEQNFGPGTRLTVT.